This TCR beta chain was recorded in a study of CD8 T cells in ankylosing spondylitis. TCRdb re-called the 5' RACE reads through MiXCR, storing one row per CDR3 protein. The profile shows around 150,000 distinct CDR3 sequences, about 7% of them singletons. Note on this clonotype: Its antigen remains unidentified.

General observations from the study: Within peripheral blood, clones linked to disease were CD8+ and relatively rare. Ankylosing spondylitis blood seemed to carry a telltale TCR beta motif made of several highly homologous variants. In the blood and synovial fluid of reactive arthritis, some motif variants had been previously reported.

Germline V gene data show CDR1 as DFQATT and CDR2 as SNEGSKA (reference sequence). With 3 bases removed from V and 2 bases from J, the gap between germline ends came to 17 bases. This CDR3 spans 16 amino acids. The TCR comes from a female donor with ankylosing spondylitis or in good health (not recorded which). The chain employs TRBV20-1 and TRBJ2-1; perhaps TRBD2 as D (6 bases). Sequenced input: blood, either unsorted or a sorted T cell fraction (not recorded which). DNA of the CDR3: TGCAGTGCTAGTATTCATACTAGCATCACCTACAATGAGCAGTTCTTC. This translates into CSASIHTSITYNEQFF.